The 29 T cell receptor beta chains listed next were all sequenced from one sample in a study of vaccination and CD4 T cells after COVID-19. Treatment in this sample: roughly 11-day PBMC culture with coronavirus spike peptide pools or control peptides (ViraFEST assay). Antigens of these TCRs are unknown. Sequence data for DNA of cultured CD4+ T cells were generated by the Oncomine TCR Beta short-read assay. TCRdb analysed the PCR reads with MiXCR anew, one entry per CDR3 protein. The data hold fewer than 15,000 distinct CDR3 sequences, with over 40% observed a single time. The sample consisted of CD4+ T cells from blood, cultured in vitro. The source is a human donor who had recovered from COVID-19.

This chain connects TRBV30 to TRBJ2-3; D possibly corresponds to TRBD2 (7 bases). CDR3 length: 15 residues. The germline gives CDR1 GTSNPN, CDR2 SVGIG (reference sequence). V gave up 3 bases and J gave up 4 bases, with 17 bases separating them. The CDR3 spells CAWSAPGGVADTQYF. The DNA for the CDR3 is TGTGCCTGGAGCGCCCCGGGGGGCGTGGCAGATACGCAGTATTTT.

The V and J genes are TRBV6-2 or TRBV6-3 and TRBJ1-2; the D is unclear. V was pared by 0 bases and J by 2 bases, with 7 bases between. Germline CDR1 reads MNHEY; CDR2 reads SVGEGT. CDR3 length: 14 amino acids. CDR3 DNA sequence: TGTGCCAGCAGTTACTCGTCCGGGAACTATGGCTACACCTTC. Its protein is CASSYSSGNYGYTF.

Only a few counts were recorded for this clonotype. The chain has TRBV7-2 and TRBJ2-2; D perhaps matches TRBD2 (5 bases). Germline lookup yields CDR1 SGHTA and CDR2 FQGNSA. CDR3 length: 14 residues. Trimming took off 10 bases at V and 3 bases at J, with 15 bases between the two ends. The CDR3 sequence: CATLPGSYTGELFF. The CDR3 nucleotides read TGTGCCACCTTGCCGGGATCCTACACCGGGGAGCTGTTTTTT. Full variable domain (outside the CDR3, taken from reference TRBV7-2 and TRBJ2-2): GAGVSQSPSNKVTEKGKDVELRCDPISGHTALYWYRQSLGQGLEFLIYFQGNSAPDKSGLPSDRFSAERTGGSVSTLTIQRTQQEDSAVYLCATLPGSYTGELFFGEGSRLTVL.

This clonotype is large in the sample. CDR3 in amino acids: CASSSEYGYTF. The CDR3, as DNA: TGTGCCAGCAGTAGTGAATATGGCTACACCTTC. The rearrangement uses TRBV2 and TRBJ1-2; D is uncertain. This CDR3 has 11 amino acids. Trimming removed 5 bases from V and 5 bases from J, with 6 bases in between. The germline gives CDR1 SNHLY, CDR2 FYNNEI. The whole variable domain, remainder taken from reference TRBV2 and TRBJ1-2, is EPEVTQTPSHQVTQMGQEVILRCVPISNHLYFYWYRQILGQKVEFLVSFYNNEISEKSEIFDDQFSVERPDGSNFTLKIRSTKLEDSAMYFCASSSEYGYTFGSGTRLTVV.

Only one count was recorded for this clonotype. The chain has TRBV30 and TRBJ2-1; 9 nucleotides line up with TRBD2. J lost 4 bases, V lost 3 bases, and 7 bases had no gene match. Germline CDR1 GTSNPN, CDR2 SVGIG (reference sequence). The CDR3 is 15 residues long. The CDR3 DNA reads TGTGCCTGGAGGAGCCGGCTAGCGGGGTACAATGAGCAGTTCTTC. This gives the protein CAWRSRLAGYNEQFF. Based on the CDR3 plus reference TRBV30 and TRBJ2-1, the full variable domain is SQTIHQWPATLVQPVGSPLSLECTVEGTSNPNLYWYRQAAGRGLQLLFYSVGIGQISSEVPQNLSASRPQDRQFILSSKKLLLSDSGFYLCAWRSRLAGYNEQFFGPGTRLTVL.

This chain links TRBV6-1 with TRBJ2-1; a possible D gene is TRBD2 (6 bases). The CDR3 runs 11 residues. Germline values: CDR1 MNHNS, CDR2 SASEGT. V lost 3 bases, J lost 12 bases, and 9 bases lay in between. DNA for the CDR3: TGTGCCAGCAGTGATATGGGACTGCAGTTCTTC. It is translated as CASSDMGLQFF.

This sequence joins TRBV6-1 and TRBJ1-2; no definite D call. This CDR3 region has 13 residues. Between the trimmed V and J ends, which lost 8 bases and 1 base, there was a span of 11 bases. From germline, CDR1 is MNHNS and CDR2 SASEGT. The CDR3 loop reads CASLLRINYGYTF. The CDR3 nucleotides read TGTGCCAGCCTTCTGAGGATTAACTATGGCTACACCTTC.

The chain combines TRBV5-1 with TRBJ1-5; 9 nucleotides agree with TRBD1. There are 15 residues in the CDR3. The germline V gene has CDR1 SGHRS and CDR2 YFSETQ. V gave up 2 bases and J gave up 7 bases; unmatched junction bases: 7. The CDR3 sequence: CASSLGQGMGQPQHF. For the CDR3, the DNA is TGCGCCAGCAGCTTAGGACAGGGGATGGGGCAGCCCCAGCATTTT.

The J gene is TRBJ2-5, the V gene TRBV11-2, with 10 nucleotides matching TRBD2. This CDR3 is built from 15 residues. Germline assignment: CDR1 SGHAT and CDR2 FQNNGV. V was clipped by 3 bases and J by 2 bases; unmatched bases: 3. The CDR3 DNA reads TGTGCCAGCAGCTTTCGACTAGCGGGTCAAGAGACCCAGTACTTC. Protein sequence: CASSFRLAGQETQYF.

This clonotype was observed a few times. The J gene is TRBJ1-5, the V gene TRBV6-1; 7 bases are a match to TRBD1. The CDR3 sequence is 13 residues long. Trimming removed 6 bases from V and 5 bases from J; junction bases left unmatched: 4. The germline CDR1 and CDR2 sequences are MNHNS and SASEGT. This CDR3 reads CASSRGTDQPQHF. The CDR3 DNA reads as TGTGCCAGCAGCCGTGGGACAGATCAGCCCCAGCATTTT.

This clonotype was seen only a few times. The chain has TRBV19 and TRBJ2-1, with 8 bases identical to TRBD2. The CDR3 covers 15 residues. CDR1 is LNHDA, CDR2 SQIVND, per germline (reference sequence). The V segment lost 3 bases and the J segment 5 bases; nucleotides outside the gene matches: 6. Here the CDR3 reads CASSMGRGVNNEQFF. The CDR3 DNA reads TGTGCCAGTAGTATGGGGCGGGGGGTCAACAATGAGCAGTTCTTC.

This chain connects TRBV6-5 to TRBJ1-3; D uncertain. The CDR3 is 15 residues long. CDR1 and CDR2 (germline): MNHEY, SVGAGI. Trimming removed 2 bases at V and 0 bases at J, with 8 bases between. CDR3: CASSYEGSSGNTIYF. The CDR3 DNA reads as TGTGCCAGCAGTTACGAAGGAAGCTCTGGAAACACCATATATTTT.

In its sample, this clonotype was seen a few times. V and J are TRBV24-1 and TRBJ2-3, with D perhaps matching TRBD2 (6 bases). In germline, CDR1 is KGHDR, CDR2 SFDVKD. Trimming cost V 9 bases and J 0 bases, with 6 bases left between them. This CDR3 region has 12 residues. The CDR3 sequence is CATGGSTDTQYF. DNA of the CDR3: TGTGCCACCGGGGGGAGCACAGATACGCAGTATTTT.

This clonotype is a singleton in its sample. V and J are TRBV5-1 and TRBJ1-4, with 8 positions matching TRBD1. The CDR3 extends over 14 amino acids. CDR1 is SGHRS, CDR2 YFSETQ, per germline. V dropped 1 base and J dropped 8; count of bases not matched to a gene: 4. CDR3 protein: CASSLQGAPEKLFF. CDR3 sequence (DNA): TGCGCCAGCAGCTTGCAGGGGGCCCCGGAAAAACTGTTTTTT.

This clonotype was detected a few times. In DNA form, the CDR3 reads TGTGCCAGCAGTTTTAACCCAGGAACCCTAAATTCACCCCTCCACTTT. Its protein product is CASSFNPGTLNSPLHF. The chain employs TRBV27 and TRBJ1-6; no clear D gene. The V end was cut by 3 bases, the J end by 7 bases, with 16 bases between. Germline V lookup: CDR1 MNHEY, CDR2 SMNVEV (reference sequence). This CDR3 has 16 amino acids.

A remark on this clonotype: The missing conserved phenylalanine or tryptophan at the end of this CDR3 makes a read error likely. The rearrangement uses TRBV5-5 and TRBJ1-2; TRBD1 matches 11 bases. CDR1 is SGHKS and CDR2 is YYEKEE in the germline V gene (reference sequence). Trimming cost V 1 base and J 6 bases; bases outside gene matches: 2. CDR3 length: 14 amino acids. The CDR3 reads CASSLPDRGHGYTL. The CDR3 nucleotides are TGTGCCAGCAGCTTGCCGGACAGGGGGCATGGCTACACCCTC.

This clonotype was counted a few times. The V gene is TRBV10-1, the J gene TRBJ1-2, with a weak D call TRBD1 (6 bases). CDR1 WNHNN and CDR2 SYGVQD come from the germline V gene (reference sequence). The CDR3 sequence is 14 residues long. V was cut by 5 bases and J by 5 bases, with 15 bases left in between. The CDR3 loop reads CASSPDRLLYGYTF. The CDR3 bases are TGCGCCAGCAGTCCAGACAGGCTACTATATGGCTACACCTTC.

This clonotype was seen a handful of times. The V call is TRBV4-1, the J call TRBJ2-3; 7 bases align to TRBD2. The CDR3 is 13 residues long. The junction had 4 bases not matched to a gene; V was cut back by 6 bases and J by 4 bases. Looked up from germline, CDR1 is MGHRA and CDR2 is YSYEKL. The CDR3 is CASSRSGPDTQYF. The CDR3 nucleotides read TGCGCCAGCAGTCGTAGCGGGCCAGATACGCAGTATTTT.

The genes are TRBV10-1 and TRBJ2-3; 7 bases line up with TRBD2. Germline lookup yields CDR1 WNHNN and CDR2 SYGVQD (reference sequence). The CDR3 contains 15 residues. V lost 3 bases to trimming and J lost 1 base; unmatched junction nucleotides: 4. Here the CDR3 DNA reads TGCGCCAGCAGTGATGGCGGGAGCCGCACAGATACGCAGTATTTT. This encodes CASSDGGSRTDTQYF.

In this sample, this clonotype turned up a few times. In DNA, the CDR3 is TGCGCCAGCAGCGAAGGAGGCAGCGAAAACTATGGCTACACCTTC. It encodes CASSEGGSENYGYTF. This chain joins TRBV4-3 and TRBJ1-2; no definite D call. Germline loops: CDR1 LGHNA, CDR2 YSLEER. The V end was cut by 5 bases, the J end by 2 bases, with 15 bases between. This CDR3 spans 15 amino acids.

This sequence joins TRBV20-1 and TRBJ2-5; 12 nucleotides agree with TRBD1. The CDR3 runs to 15 residues. Germline V gives CDR1 DFQATT, CDR2 SNEGSKA (reference sequence). Trimming removed 0 bases from V and 5 bases from J; junction bases left unmatched: 4. CDR3 in DNA: TGCAGTGCTAGAGATGGGACAGGGGGCGCGGAGACCCAGTACTTC. This codes for CSARDGTGGAETQYF.

This chain joins TRBV10-3 and TRBJ2-7, with D tentatively TRBD2 (6 bases). The CDR3 is 15 residues long. The germline V and J ends were trimmed by 0 bases and 2 bases, with 11 bases remaining between them. Germline CDR1 reads ENHRY; CDR2 reads SYGVKD. CDR3 residues: CAISESGGLPYEQYF. The CDR3 coding sequence is TGTGCCATCAGTGAGTCGGGGGGACTCCCCTACGAGCAGTACTTC.

To note about this clonotype: One end of the junction is discordant with germline, which a read error may explain. The DNA for the CDR3 is TGTGCCAGCAGCTTGCCAAGGAAGGGGGGCGAAGAGAACTTC. It encodes CASSLPRKGGEENF. The J gene is TRBJ1-2, the V gene TRBV5-4; tentative D call: TRBD1 (6 bases). CDR1 and CDR2 (germline): SGHNT, YYREEE (reference sequence). CDR3 size: 14 residues.

This clonotype was found a few times. This chain joins TRBV11-2 and TRBJ2-5; no firm D call. The CDR3 covers 13 residues. Per the germline V gene, CDR1 is SGHAT and CDR2 is FQNNGV. Trimming removed 1 base from V and 5 bases from J, with 8 bases in between. The CDR3 bases are TGTGCCAGCAGCTTAGGGGGTGCGGAGACCCAGTACTTC. It translates to CASSLGGAETQYF.

V and J are TRBV20-1 and TRBJ1-1; D is uncertain. Germline CDR1 is DFQATT and CDR2 is SNEGSKA (reference sequence). The ends were cut back, 3 bases at V and 2 bases at J, with 16 bases in the middle. The CDR3 extends over 15 amino acids. The CDR3: CSARDGGLSNTEAFF. DNA of the CDR3: TGCAGTGCTAGGGACGGAGGACTTTCTAACACTGAAGCTTTCTTT.

This clonotype was counted a few times. The genes are TRBV12-3 or TRBV12-4 and TRBJ1-1; D is unclear. The V and J ends lost 1 base and 4 bases respectively, with 7 bases between them. This CDR3 is 13 amino acids long. CDR3 nucleotide sequence: TGTGCCAGCAGTTTAGGAGGGCGCACTGAAGCTTTCTTT. Residues: CASSLGGRTEAFF.

This clonotype was counted once. The V and J genes are TRBV5-4 and TRBJ2-1; 12 bases match TRBD2. Trimming took 3 bases from V and 13 from J; bases not matched to a gene: 17. Germline loops: CDR1 SGHNT, CDR2 YYREEE (reference sequence). The CDR3 covers 17 residues. CDR3 protein: CASSSPRSLAGGRGQFF. DNA for the CDR3: TGTGCCAGCAGCTCCCCCCGTTCCCTAGCGGGGGGGCGAGGTCAGTTCTTC.

A few counts support this clonotype. The V gene is TRBV20-1, the J gene TRBJ2-3; 11 bases fit TRBD2. Germline values: CDR1 DFQATT, CDR2 SNEGSKA (reference sequence). Trimming took 2 bases from V and 5 from J; bases not matched to a gene: 6. The CDR3 length is 15 residues. The CDR3 DNA reads as TGCAGTGCTAGAACTAGCGGGGGCTTGATAGATACGCAGTATTTT. Protein sequence: CSARTSGGLIDTQYF.

A few counts support this clonotype. The chain is built from TRBV30 and TRBJ1-2; 7 nucleotides match TRBD1. Germline lookup yields CDR1 GTSNPN and CDR2 SVGIG (reference sequence). CDR3 length: 13 residues. With 5 bases clipped from V and 3 bases from J, the junction kept 6 bases outside the gene matches. The DNA of the CDR3 is TGTGCCTGGGTTGACAGGGCAGACTATGGCTACACCTTC. This gives the protein CAWVDRADYGYTF. The full variable domain, in which reference TRBV30 and TRBJ1-2 provide the parts outside the CDR3, is SQTIHQWPATLVQPVGSPLSLECTVEGTSNPNLYWYRQAAGRGLQLLFYSVGIGQISSEVPQNLSASRPQDRQFILSSKKLLLSDSGFYLCAWVDRADYGYTFGSGTRLTVV.